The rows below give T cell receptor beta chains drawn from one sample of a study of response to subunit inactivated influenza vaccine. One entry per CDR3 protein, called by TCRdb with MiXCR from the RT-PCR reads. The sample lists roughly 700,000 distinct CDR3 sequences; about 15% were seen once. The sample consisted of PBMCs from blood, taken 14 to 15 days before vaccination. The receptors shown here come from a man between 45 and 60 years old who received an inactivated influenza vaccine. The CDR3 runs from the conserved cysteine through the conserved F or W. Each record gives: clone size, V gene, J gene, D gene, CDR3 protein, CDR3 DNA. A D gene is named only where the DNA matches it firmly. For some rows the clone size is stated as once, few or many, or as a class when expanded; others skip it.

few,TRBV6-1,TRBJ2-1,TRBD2,CASIRLAGGDEQFF,TGTGCCAGCATCCGACTAGCGGGGGGGGATGAGCAGTTCTTC
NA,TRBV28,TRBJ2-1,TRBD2,CASSLPHGEGGTSGKGSEQFF,TGTGCCAGCAGTCTCCCCCACGGGGAGGGGGGGACTAGCGGGAAGGGAAGTGAGCAGTTCTTC
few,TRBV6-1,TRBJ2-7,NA,CASIPEGNAYEQYF,TGTGCCAGCATTCCGGAGGGTAATGCCTACGAGCAGTACTTC
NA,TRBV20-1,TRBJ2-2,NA,CSARKDTGELFF,TGCAGTGCTAGGAAAGACACCGGGGAGCTGTTTTTT
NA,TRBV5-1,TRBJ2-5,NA,CASRGSHETQYF,TGCGCCAGCAGGGGGTCCCACGAGACCCAGTACTTC
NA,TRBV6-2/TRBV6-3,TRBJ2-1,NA,CASSYNQGNEQFF,TGTGCCAGCAGTTACAACCAGGGCAATGAGCAGTTCTTC
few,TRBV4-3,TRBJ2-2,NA,CASSQEAGITGELFF,TGCGCCAGCAGCCAAGAGGCGGGGATCACCGGGGAGCTGTTTTTT
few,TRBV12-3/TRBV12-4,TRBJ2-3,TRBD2,CASSSSGVTDTQYF,TGTGCCAGCAGCTCTAGCGGGGTGACAGATACGCAGTATTTT
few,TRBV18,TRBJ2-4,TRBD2,CASSPPASGTNIQYF,TGTGCCAGCTCACCACCGGCTAGCGGGACCAACATTCAGTACTTC
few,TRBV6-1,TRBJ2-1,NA,CASSIGTGPNEQFF,TGTGCCAGCAGCATTGGTACAGGGCCCAATGAGCAGTTCTTC
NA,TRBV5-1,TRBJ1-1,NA,CASRGTMNTEAFF,TGCGCCAGCAGGGGAACAATGAACACTGAAGCTTTCTTT
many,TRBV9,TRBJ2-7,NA,CASSSGLLGLEQYF,TGTGCCAGCAGCTCCGGACTATTAGGGCTCGAGCAGTACTTC
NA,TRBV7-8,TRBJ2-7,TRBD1,CASSLEGQGKGTYEQYF,TGTGCCAGCAGCCTGGAGGGACAGGGGAAGGGGACCTACGAGCAGTACTTC
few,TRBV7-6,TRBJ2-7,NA,CASSLGTVGSYEQYF,TGTGCCAGCAGCTTAGGGACAGTAGGCTCCTACGAGCAGTACTTC
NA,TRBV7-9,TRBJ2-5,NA,CASSLDRVQYF,TGTGCCAGCAGCTTAGACCGGGTCCAGTACTTC
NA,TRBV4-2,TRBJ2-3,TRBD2,CASSQDLAGGWDTQYF,TGTGCCAGCAGCCAAGACCTAGCGGGGGGCTGGGATACGCAGTATTTT
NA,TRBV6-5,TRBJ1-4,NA,CASSDSGGREKLIF,TGTGCCAGCAGTGACTCCGGGGGAAGAGAAAAACTGATTTTT
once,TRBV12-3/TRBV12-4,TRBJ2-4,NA,CASSLDWLAKNIQYF,TGTGCCAGCAGCCTTGACTGGCTAGCCAAAAACATTCAGTACTTC
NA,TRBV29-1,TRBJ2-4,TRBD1,CSVEGTLGTGENIQYF,TGCAGCGTTGAGGGAACGTTAGGGACAGGGGAAAACATTCAGTACTTC
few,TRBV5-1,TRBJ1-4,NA,CASSFVDPTEKLFF,TGCGCCAGCAGTTTCGTTGATCCGACTGAAAAACTGTTTTTT
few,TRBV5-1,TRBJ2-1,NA,CASSLEGHNEQFF,TGCGCCAGCAGCTTGGAAGGGCACAATGAGCAGTTCTTC
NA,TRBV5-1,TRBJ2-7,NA,CASAPGTSSYEQYF,TGCGCCAGCGCCCCCGGGACGTCTAGCTACGAGCAGTACTTC
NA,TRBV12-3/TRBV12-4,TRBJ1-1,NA,CASSSGTWVGAFF,TGTGCCAGCAGTTCCGGGACCTGGGTTGGGGCTTTCTTT
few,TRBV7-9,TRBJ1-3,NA,CASSWDTSGNTIYF,TGTGCCAGCAGCTGGGACACCTCTGGAAACACCATATATTTT
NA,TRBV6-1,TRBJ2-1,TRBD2,CASTKAGGPYNEQFF,TGTGCCAGCACTAAAGCGGGAGGGCCTTACAATGAGCAGTTCTTC
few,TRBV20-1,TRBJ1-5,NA,CSARGSRGTSNQPQHF,TGCAGTGCTAGAGGAAGTAGGGGGACATCTAATCAGCCCCAGCATTTT
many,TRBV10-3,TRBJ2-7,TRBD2,CAVGRTSSYEQYF,TGTGCCGTGGGCCGGACTAGCTCCTACGAGCAGTACTTC
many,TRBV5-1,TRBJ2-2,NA,CASSKGLGDRSTGELFF,TGCGCCAGCAGTAAGGGGCTGGGAGATCGGAGCACCGGGGAGCTGTTTTTT
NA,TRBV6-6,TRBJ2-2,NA,CASSYGATGELFF,TGTGCCAGCAGTTACGGGGCCACCGGGGAGCTGTTTTTT
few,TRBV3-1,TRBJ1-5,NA,CASSPTGGDSNQPQHF,TGTGCCAGCAGCCCTACCGGGGGTGATAGCAATCAGCCCCAGCATTTT
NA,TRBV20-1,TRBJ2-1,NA,CSASYRSSYNEQFF,TGCAGTGCTAGTTACAGGAGCTCCTACAATGAGCAGTTCTTC
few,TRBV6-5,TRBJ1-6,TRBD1,CASSYTGGTSPLHF,TGTGCCAGCAGTTATACAGGGGGGACTTCACCCCTCCACTTT
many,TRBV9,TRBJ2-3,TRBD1,CASSGWTGSTDTQYF,TGTGCCAGCAGCGGGTGGACAGGCAGCACAGATACGCAGTATTTT
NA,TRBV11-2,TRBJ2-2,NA,CASSSRGDGELFF,TGTGCCAGCAGCTCTAGAGGGGACGGGGAGCTGTTTTTT
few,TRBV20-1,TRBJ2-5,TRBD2,CSALGLAGIQETQYF,TGCAGTGCTCTAGGACTAGCGGGGATTCAAGAGACCCAGTACTTC
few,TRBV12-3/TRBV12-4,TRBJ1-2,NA,CASSPNILDTGYGYTF,TGTGCCAGCAGTCCAAACATCCTGGACACCGGCTATGGCTACACCTTC
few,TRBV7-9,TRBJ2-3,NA,CASSPRPGGTDTQYF,TGTGCCAGCAGCCCCCGACCGGGAGGCACAGATACGCAGTATTTT
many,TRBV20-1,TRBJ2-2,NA,CSARTDTRSGELFF,TGCAGTGCAAGGACAGATACCCGGTCCGGGGAGCTGTTTTTT
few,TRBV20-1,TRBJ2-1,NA,CSENRGQFF,TGCAGTGAAAACCGAGGGCAGTTCTTC
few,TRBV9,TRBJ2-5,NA,CASSVMEGAQETQYF,TGTGCCAGCAGCGTCATGGAGGGAGCACAGGAGACCCAGTACTTC
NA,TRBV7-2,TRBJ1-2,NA,CASKMDSYGYTF,TGTGCCAGCAAGATGGACAGCTATGGCTACACCTTC
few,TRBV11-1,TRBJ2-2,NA,CASTPPARALSNTGELFF,TGTGCCAGCACCCCCCCCGCCCGGGCACTATCGAACACCGGGGAGCTGTTTTTT